This TCR beta chain was retrieved from a study of blood T cell repertoires in COVID-19. Turning to the study itself: Collection of acute and convalescent COVID-19 samples took place in the United States, Italy and Spain. Sources were T cells, B-cell-depleted T cells, or PBMCs; the material itself was cDNA or gDNA.

Original data processing: It was from reference gene primer amplification that nucleated cell counts were estimated. Clones were read by immunoSEQ multiplex PCR, and TCRdb kept only the in-frame ones, dropping some. D and trimming were read from the DNA, whereas the V and J calls and clone size are those reported in that table. The sample has over 150,000 clones, roughly 80% seen once. The CDR3 runs 15 residues. Germline CDR1 SGHNT, CDR2 YYREEE (reference sequence). V lost 2 bases to trimming and J lost 6 bases, with 15 bases between them. This clone has just one count. This chain joins TRBV5-4 and TRBJ2-1, with D perhaps TRBD1 (6 bases). Sequenced input: peripheral blood. The receptor was isolated from a young man with active or convalescent COVID-19. The CDR3 region has the DNA TGTGCCAGCAGCTTAACAGGGCAGGTACGCAATGAGCAGTTCTTC. Translating it yields CASSLTGQVRNEQFF. Looking up the rest from reference TRBV5-4 and TRBJ2-1 gives the full variable domain: ETGVTQSPTHLIKTRGQQVTLRCSSQSGHNTVSWYQQALGQGPQFIFQYYREEENGRGNFPPRFSGLQFPNYSSELNVNALELDDSALYLCASSLTGQVRNEQFFGPGTRLTVL.